This T cell receptor (beta chain) was sequenced in a study of blood T cell repertoires in COVID-19. Study information: Collection of acute and convalescent COVID-19 samples took place in the United States, Italy and Spain. PBMCs, B-cell-depleted T cells, or T cells provided the cDNA or gDNA that made up the material.

Authors' processing steps: Scientists estimated how many nucleated cells there were by amplifying reference gene primers. Measured with immunoSEQ multiplex PCR; TCRdb has only the in-frame clones, and not every one. V and J calls and clone size are copied from that table; D and trimming were computed from the DNA. The sample has about 130,000 clones; around 70% are singletons. Losses at the gene ends were 5 bases for V and 7 bases for J; bases not matched to a gene: 13. The CDR3 totals 15 residues. Germline V lookup: CDR1 SGHTA, CDR2 FQGTGA. The sequenced sample consisted of peripheral blood. The chain carries TRBV7-3 and TRBJ2-7; TRBD1 agrees at 8 bases. The TCR sequence derives from a man aged 55-75 years with acute or convalescent COVID-19. Here the CDR3 reads CASSPNRGRGREQYF. The CDR3 region has the DNA TGTGCCAGCAGCCCCAATCGGGGCAGGGGGCGTGAGCAGTACTTC.